This T cell receptor beta chain was documented in a study of T cells in Graves' hyperthyroidism and ophthalmopathy. This clonotype was observed a handful of times. Those patients with uncontrolled infection, other autoimmune disease, pregnancy or lactation were excluded. Clinical symptoms, serum thyroxine and TRAb, thyroid ultrasound and orbital computed tomography together formed the diagnostic basis. V was trimmed by 4 bases and J by 2 bases, leaving 11 bases between them. The CDR3 contains 15 residues. RNA transcripts provided the source from which TCR beta CDR3 regions were amplified. TCR CDR3 underwent first-round RT-PCR with the HTBI primer set. TCRdb used MiXCR to reprocess the multiplex PCR reads, holding one entry per CDR3 protein. The sample lists 660,000 or so distinct CDR3 sequences, about 45% seen once, with 6.5% to 9% in the top ten.

The sequencing input was peripheral blood or thyroid tissue (not recorded which). This receptor was identified in an adult man with Graves' disease, either hyperthyroidism or ophthalmopathy (not recorded which). The rearrangement joins TRBV12-3 or TRBV12-4 to TRBJ1-4; possible D gene TRBD1, 5 bases. CDR3 in amino acids: CASSWGPGTNEKLFF. In DNA form, the CDR3 reads TGTGCCAGCAGTTGGGGACCTGGGACTAATGAAAAACTGTTTTTT.